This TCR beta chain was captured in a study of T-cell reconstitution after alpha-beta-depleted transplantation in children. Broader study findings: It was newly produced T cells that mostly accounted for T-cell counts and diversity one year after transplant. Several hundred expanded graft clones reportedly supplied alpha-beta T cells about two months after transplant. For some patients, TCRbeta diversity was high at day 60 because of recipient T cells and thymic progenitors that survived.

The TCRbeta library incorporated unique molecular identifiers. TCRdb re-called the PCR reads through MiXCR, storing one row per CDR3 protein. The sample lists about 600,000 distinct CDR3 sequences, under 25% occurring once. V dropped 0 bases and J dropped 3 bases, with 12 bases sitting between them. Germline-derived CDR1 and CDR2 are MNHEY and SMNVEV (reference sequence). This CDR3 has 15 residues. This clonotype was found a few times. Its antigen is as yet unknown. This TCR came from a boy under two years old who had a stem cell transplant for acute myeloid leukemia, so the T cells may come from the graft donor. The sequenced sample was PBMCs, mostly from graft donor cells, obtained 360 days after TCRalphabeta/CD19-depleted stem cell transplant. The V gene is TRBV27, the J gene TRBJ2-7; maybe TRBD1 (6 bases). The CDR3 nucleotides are TGTGCCAGCAGTTTATCGGGGGACACTTTCTACGAGCAGTACTTC. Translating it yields CASSLSGDTFYEQYF.